This T cell receptor (beta chain) was recovered during a study of cytomegalovirus exposure and HLA in healthy donors. Study conclusions and caveats: TCR beta V segments were, for the most part, productive about 87% or about 30% of the time in an earlier analysis.

This CDR3 is built from 20 residues. The V gene lost 7 bases and the J gene lost 0 bases, with 25 bases spanning the gap. Points on this clone: Its antigen remains unknown.

Primers: 60 Vbeta forward and 13 Jbeta reverse. Libraries were prepared by immunoSEQ multiplex PCR; TCRdb keeps only in-frame clonotypes and omits some of them. The repertoire holds around 140,000 clones, with approximately 71% as singletons. This TCR was sampled from a man in his forties in good health and CMV-seronegative. The gene calls are TRBV23-1 and TRBJ2-6; D is uncertain. TRBV23-1 qualifies as an ORF whose function is uncertain. Material for sequencing was PBMCs. CDR3 loop: CASTHPPFLTDISGANVLTF. CDR3 DNA sequence: TGCGCCAGCACTCACCCGCCTTTCCTTACAGACATCTCTGGGGCCAACGTCCTGACTTTC.